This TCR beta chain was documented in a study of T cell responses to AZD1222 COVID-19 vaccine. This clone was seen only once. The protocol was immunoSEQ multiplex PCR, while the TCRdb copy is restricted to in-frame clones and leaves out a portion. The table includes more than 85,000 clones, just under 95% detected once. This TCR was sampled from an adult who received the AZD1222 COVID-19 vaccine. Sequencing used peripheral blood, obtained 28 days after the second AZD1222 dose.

The CDR3 DNA reads TGTGCCAGCAGCTTAGCCGGCGGGAATGGTCAGCAGTTCTTC. Translation gives CASSLAGGNGQQFF. V usage is TRBV7-9 and J usage is TRBJ2-1; TRBD2 is a possible D gene (6 bases). V lost 0 bases and J lost 11, with 14 bases in between. The CDR3 has 14 amino acids. Germline-derived CDR1 and CDR2 are SEHNR and FQNEAQ (reference sequence).